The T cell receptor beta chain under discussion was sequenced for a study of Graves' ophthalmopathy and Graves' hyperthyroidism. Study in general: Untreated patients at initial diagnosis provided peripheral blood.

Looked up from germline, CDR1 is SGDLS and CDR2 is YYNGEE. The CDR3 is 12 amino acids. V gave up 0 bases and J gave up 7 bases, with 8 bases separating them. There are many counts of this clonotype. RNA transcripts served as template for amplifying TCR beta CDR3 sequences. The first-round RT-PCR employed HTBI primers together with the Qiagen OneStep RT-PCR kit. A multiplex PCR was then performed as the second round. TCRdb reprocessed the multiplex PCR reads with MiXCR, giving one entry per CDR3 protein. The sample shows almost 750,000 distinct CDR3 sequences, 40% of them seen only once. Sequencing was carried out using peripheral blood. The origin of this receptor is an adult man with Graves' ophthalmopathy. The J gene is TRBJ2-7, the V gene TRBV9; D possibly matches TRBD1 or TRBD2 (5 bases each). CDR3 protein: CASSVGWGEQYF. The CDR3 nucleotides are TGTGCCAGCAGCGTAGGGTGGGGGGAGCAGTACTTC.